The clone carrying this T cell receptor beta chain was observed many times. The data are from a study of neurological immune-mediated disorders. Noted time point: technical triplicate 2. V lost 5 bases and J lost 10; bases outside the gene matches: 9. Germline CDR1 SGHRS, CDR2 YFSETQ. The length of the CDR3 is 14 residues. 5'RACE employing 10-nucleotide random UMIs yielded the cDNA. TCRdb reprocessed the 5' RACE reads via MiXCR and lists one record per CDR3 protein. The data hold more than 50,000 distinct CDR3 sequences, with under 30% observed a single time. This receptor was taken from a man in his 60s with HTLV-1-associated myelopathy (HAM/TSP). The rearrangement joins TRBV5-1 to TRBJ1-6, with 7 bases that match TRBD1. Sequencing was carried out using PBMCs. Here the CDR3 reads CASSLSDRVSPLHF. The CDR3 nucleotides are TGCGCCAGCAGTCTCTCTGACAGGGTATCACCCCTCCACTTT.